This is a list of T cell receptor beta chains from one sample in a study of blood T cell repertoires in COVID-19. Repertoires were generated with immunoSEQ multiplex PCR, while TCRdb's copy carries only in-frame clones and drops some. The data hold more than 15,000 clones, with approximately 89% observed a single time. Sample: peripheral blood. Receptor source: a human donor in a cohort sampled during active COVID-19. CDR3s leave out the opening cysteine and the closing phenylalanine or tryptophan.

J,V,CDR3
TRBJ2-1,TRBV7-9,ASSLDGGTSYNEQF
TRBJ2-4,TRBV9,ASSARTGSDKNIQY
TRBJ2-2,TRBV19,ASSIGTLYTGELF
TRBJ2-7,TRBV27,ASSPPDSVREQY
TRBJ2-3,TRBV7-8,ASSSASRTSGRRDTQY
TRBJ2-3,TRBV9,ASSVLGQGLDTQY
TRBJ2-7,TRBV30,AWSVQRRLTYEQY
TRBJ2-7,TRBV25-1,ASSERGLAGAYEQY
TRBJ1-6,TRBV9,ASSVGTVTFGLPNSPLH
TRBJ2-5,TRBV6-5,ATLGGETQY
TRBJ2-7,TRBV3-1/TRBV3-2,ASSPDPYEQY
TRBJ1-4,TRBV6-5,ASKRDRGGEKLF
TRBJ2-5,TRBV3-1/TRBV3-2,ASSQEGSAGAGVGAQY
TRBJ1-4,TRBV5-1,ASSLFVTGAELF
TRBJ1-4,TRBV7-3,ASSLMDYPEKLF
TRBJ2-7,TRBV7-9,ASSLVQGAKNEQY
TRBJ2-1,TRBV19,ASSIVGGYNEQF
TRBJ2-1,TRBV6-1,ASSEGLAHYNEQF
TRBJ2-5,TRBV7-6,ASSALGLAGEETQY
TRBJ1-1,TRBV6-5,ASGTVTEAF
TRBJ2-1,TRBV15,ATTRDYYNEQF
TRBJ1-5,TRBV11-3,ASSLDSGQPQH
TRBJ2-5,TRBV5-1,ASSLGRQSMVETQY
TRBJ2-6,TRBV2,ASSRQGRGANVLT
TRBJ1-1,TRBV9,ASSPPAGMNTEAF
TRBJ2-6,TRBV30,AWAGTGYSGANVLT
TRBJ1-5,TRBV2,ASSLRGQSQH
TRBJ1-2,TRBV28,ASVDSVDGYT
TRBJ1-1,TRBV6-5,ASKNRADTEAF
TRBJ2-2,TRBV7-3,ASSETSSGTGELF
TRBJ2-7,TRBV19,ASSMGQAVGSYEQY
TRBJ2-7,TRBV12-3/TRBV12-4,ASSFVTSREQY
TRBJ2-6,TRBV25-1,VSSEFASGANVLT
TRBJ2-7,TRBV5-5,ASSFGASGYEQY
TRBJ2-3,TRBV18,ASSGDGRDTQY
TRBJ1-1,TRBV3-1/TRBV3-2,ATRQPNTEAF
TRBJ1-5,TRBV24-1,ATSAVDPPLENQPQH
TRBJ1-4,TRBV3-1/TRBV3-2,ASSQGDRVNEKLF
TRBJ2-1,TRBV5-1,ASSYGQGVNEQF
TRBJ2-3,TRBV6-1,ASGEGSAEFTQY
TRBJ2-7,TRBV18,ASSPNGQGAEQY
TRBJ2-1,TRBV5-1,ASNPIAGVGYNEQF
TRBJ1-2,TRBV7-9,ASSLPGGDAGYT
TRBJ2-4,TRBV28,ASSHFPGLAGVGKNIQY
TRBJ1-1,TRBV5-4,ASSFGYEAEAF
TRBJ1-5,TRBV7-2,ASKMGGQPQH
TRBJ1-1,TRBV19,ASSSSPDGRGAF
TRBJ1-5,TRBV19,AGGGTGRPQH
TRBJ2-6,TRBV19,ASTQPRDSSGANVLT
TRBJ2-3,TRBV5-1,ASSLGLASSTDTQY
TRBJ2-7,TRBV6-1,ASSEGLAGVNEQY
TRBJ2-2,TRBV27,ASRSYKGQVKTGELF